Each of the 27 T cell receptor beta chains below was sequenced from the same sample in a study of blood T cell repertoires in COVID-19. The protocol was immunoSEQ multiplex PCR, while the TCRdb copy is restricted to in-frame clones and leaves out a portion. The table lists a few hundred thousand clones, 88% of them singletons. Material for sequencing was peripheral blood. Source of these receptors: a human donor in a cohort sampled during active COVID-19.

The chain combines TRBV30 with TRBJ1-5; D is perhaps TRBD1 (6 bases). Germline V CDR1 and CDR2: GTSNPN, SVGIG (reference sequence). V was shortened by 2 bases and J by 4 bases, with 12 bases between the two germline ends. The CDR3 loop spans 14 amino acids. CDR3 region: CAWSLLQGNQPQHF. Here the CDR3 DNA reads TGTGCCTGGAGTTTGTTACAGGGAAATCAGCCCCAGCATTTT.

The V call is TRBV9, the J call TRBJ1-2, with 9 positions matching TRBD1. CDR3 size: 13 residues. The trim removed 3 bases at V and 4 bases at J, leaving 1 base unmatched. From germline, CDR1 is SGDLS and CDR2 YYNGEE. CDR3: CASSDRGLYGYTF. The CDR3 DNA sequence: TGTGCCAGCAGCGACAGGGGGCTCTATGGCTACACCTTC.

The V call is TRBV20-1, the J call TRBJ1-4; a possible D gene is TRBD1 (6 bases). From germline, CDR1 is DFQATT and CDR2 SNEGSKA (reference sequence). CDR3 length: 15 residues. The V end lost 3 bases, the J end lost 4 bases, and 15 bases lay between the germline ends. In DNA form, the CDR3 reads TGCAGTGCTAGTAGGGGCGGACAGCGTAATGAAAAACTGTTTTTT. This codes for CSASRGGQRNEKLFF.

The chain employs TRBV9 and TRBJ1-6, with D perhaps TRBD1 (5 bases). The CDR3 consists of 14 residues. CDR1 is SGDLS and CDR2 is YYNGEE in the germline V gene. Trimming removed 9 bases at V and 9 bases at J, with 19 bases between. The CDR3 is CATRTGGAGSPLHF. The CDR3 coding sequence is TGTGCCACCCGGACGGGAGGGGCTGGTTCACCCCTCCACTTT. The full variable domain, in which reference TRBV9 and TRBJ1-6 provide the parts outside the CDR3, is DSGVTQTPKHLITATGQRVTLRCSPRSGDLSVYWYQQSLDQGLQFLIQYYNGEERAKGNILERFSAQQFPDLHSELNLSSLELGDSALYFCATRTGGAGSPLHFGNGTRLTVT.

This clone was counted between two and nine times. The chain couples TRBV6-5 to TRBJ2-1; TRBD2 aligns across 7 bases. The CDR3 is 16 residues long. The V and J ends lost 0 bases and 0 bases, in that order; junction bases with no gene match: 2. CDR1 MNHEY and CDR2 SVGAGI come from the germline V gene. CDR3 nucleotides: TGTGCCAGCAGTTACTCGAGCGGGGTCTCCTACAATGAGCAGTTCTTC. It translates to CASSYSSGVSYNEQFF.

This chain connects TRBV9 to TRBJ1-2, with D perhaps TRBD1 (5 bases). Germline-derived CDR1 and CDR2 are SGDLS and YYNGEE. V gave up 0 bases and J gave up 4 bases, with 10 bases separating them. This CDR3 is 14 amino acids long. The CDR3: CASSVEGSSYGYTF. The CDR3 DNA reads TGTGCCAGCAGCGTAGAGGGGTCAAGCTATGGCTACACCTTC.

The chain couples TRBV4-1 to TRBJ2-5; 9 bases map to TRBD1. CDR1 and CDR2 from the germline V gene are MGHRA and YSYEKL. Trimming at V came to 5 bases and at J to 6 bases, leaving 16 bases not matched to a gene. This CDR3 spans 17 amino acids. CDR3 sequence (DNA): TGCGCCAGCAGCTCTCTTAATACCCGGGACAGGGTGAAGACCCAGTACTTC. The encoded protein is CASSSLNTRDRVKTQYF.

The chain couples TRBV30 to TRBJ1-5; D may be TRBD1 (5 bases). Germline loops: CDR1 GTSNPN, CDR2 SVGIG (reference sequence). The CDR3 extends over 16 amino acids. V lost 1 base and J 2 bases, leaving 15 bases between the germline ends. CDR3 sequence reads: CAWSAPRGTGNQPQHF. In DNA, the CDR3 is TGTGCCTGGAGTGCCCCTCGGGGGACTGGCAATCAGCCCCAGCATTTT.

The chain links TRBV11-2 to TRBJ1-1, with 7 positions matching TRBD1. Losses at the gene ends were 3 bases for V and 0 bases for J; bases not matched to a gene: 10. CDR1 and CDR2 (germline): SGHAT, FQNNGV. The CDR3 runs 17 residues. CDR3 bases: TGTGCCAGCAGCTTGGGATTTTACAGGGGTATGAACACTGAAGCTTTCTTT. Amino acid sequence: CASSLGFYRGMNTEAFF.

CDR3 nucleotide sequence: TGTGCCACCAGCGGAGGCAGGGCGGACGGAAACACCATATATTTT. It encodes CATSGGRADGNTIYF. The chain employs TRBV15 and TRBJ1-3; tentatively, D is TRBD1 (5 bases). Germline CDR1 and CDR2: LNHNV and YYDKDF (reference sequence). Trimming pared 5 bases from V and 4 bases from J, leaving 15 bases between. The length of the CDR3 is 15 residues.

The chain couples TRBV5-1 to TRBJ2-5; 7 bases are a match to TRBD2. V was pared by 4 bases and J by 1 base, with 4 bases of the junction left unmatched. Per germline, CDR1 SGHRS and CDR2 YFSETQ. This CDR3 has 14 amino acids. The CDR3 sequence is CASSPRTSQETQYF. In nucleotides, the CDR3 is TGCGCCAGCAGCCCCAGGACTAGCCAAGAGACCCAGTACTTC.

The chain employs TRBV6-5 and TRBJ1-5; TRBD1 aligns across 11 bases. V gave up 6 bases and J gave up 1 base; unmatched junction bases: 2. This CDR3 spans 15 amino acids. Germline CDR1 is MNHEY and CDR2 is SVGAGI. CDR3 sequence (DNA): TGTGCCAGCAGGGACAGGGGGCAAAGCAATCAGCCCCAGCATTTT. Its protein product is CASRDRGQSNQPQHF.

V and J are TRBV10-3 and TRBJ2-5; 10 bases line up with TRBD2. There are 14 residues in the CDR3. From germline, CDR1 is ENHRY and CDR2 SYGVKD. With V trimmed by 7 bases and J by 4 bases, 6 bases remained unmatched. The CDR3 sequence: CAINDSGRAETQYF. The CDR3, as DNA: TGTGCCATCAACGACAGCGGGAGGGCAGAGACCCAGTACTTC.

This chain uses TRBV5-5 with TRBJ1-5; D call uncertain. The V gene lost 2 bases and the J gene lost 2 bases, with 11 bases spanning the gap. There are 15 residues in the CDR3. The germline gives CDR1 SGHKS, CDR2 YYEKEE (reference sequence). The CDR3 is CASSLWLGGNQPQHF. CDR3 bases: TGTGCCAGCAGCTTATGGCTCGGGGGCAATCAGCCCCAGCATTTT.

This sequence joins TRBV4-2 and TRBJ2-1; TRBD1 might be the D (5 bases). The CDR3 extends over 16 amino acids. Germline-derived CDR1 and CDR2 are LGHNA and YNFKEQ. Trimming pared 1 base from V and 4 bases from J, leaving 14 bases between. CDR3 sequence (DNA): TGTGCCAGCAGCCAAGCCCCCGGACAACGATACAATGAGCAGTTCTTC. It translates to CASSQAPGQRYNEQFF.

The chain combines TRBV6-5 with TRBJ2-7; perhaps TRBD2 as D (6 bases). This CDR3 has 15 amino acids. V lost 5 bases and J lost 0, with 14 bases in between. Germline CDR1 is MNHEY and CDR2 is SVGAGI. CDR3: CASSQTGVLSYEQYF. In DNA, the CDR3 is TGTGCCAGCAGTCAGACGGGAGTTCTCTCCTACGAGCAGTACTTC.

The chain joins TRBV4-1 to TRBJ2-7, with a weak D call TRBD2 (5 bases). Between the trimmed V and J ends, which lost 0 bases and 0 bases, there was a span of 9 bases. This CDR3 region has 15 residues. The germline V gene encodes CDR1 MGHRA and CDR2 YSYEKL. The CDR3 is CASSQERRFSYEQYF. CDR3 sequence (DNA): TGCGCCAGCAGCCAAGAGAGGAGGTTCTCCTACGAGCAGTACTTC.

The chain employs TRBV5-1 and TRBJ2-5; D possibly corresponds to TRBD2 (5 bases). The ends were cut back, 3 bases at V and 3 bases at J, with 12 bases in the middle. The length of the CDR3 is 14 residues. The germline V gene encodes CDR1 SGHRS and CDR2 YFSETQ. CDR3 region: CASSWEGRKETQYF. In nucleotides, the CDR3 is TGCGCCAGCAGCTGGGAAGGGAGAAAAGAGACCCAGTACTTC.

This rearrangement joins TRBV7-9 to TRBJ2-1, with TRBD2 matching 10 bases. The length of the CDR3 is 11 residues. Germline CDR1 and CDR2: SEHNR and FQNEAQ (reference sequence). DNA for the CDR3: TGTGTCCAGCGGGAGGGCCTTAGTCAGTTCTTC. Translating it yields CVQREGLSQFF.

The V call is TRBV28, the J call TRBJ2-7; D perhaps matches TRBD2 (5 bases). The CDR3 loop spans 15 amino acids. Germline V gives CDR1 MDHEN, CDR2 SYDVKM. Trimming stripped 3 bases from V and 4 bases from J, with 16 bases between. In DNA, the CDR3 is TGTGCCAGCAGTTTGAAGCGGCCTTTGAGGTACGAGCAGTACTTC. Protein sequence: CASSLKRPLRYEQYF.

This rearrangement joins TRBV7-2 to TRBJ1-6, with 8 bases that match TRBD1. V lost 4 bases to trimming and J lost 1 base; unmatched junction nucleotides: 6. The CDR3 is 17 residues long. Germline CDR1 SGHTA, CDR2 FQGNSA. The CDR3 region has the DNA TGTGCCAGCAGCTACGGACAGGGAATGTCCTATAATTCACCCCTCCACTTT. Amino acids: CASSYGQGMSYNSPLHF. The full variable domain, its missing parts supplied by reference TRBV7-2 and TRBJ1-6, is GAGVSQSPSNKVTEKGKDVELRCDPISGHTALYWYRQSLGQGLEFLIYFQGNSAPDKSGLPSDRFSAERTGGSVSTLTIQRTQQEDSAVYLCASSYGQGMSYNSPLHFGNGTRLTVT.

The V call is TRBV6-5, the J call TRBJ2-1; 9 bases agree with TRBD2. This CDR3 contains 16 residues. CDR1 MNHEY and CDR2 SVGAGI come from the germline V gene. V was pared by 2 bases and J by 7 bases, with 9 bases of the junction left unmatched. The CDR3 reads CASSYGLARSRNEQFF. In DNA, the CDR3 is TGTGCCAGCAGTTACGGACTAGCGAGAAGTAGGAATGAGCAGTTCTTC.

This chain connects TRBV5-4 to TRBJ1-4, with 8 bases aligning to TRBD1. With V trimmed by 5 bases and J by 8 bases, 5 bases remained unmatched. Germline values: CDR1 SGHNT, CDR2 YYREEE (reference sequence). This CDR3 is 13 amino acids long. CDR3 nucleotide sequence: TGTGCCAGCAGTGGACAGGGTGAGGAAAAACTGTTTTTT. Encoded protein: CASSGQGEEKLFF. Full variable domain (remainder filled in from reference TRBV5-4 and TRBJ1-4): ETGVTQSPTHLIKTRGQQVTLRCSSQSGHNTVSWYQQALGQGPQFIFQYYREEENGRGNFPPRFSGLQFPNYSSELNVNALELDDSALYLCASSGQGEEKLFFGSGTQLSVL.

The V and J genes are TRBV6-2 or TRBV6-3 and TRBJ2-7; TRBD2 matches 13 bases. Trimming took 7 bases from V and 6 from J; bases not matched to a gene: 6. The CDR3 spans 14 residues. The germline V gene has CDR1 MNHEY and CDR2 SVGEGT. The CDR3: CASNPGLAGVEQYF. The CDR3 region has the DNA TGTGCCAGCAACCCCGGACTAGCGGGAGTCGAGCAGTACTTC.

The CDR3 DNA is TGTGCCAGCACCGACGCGGGGGTGGTCACTGAAGCTTTCTTT. The encoded protein is CASTDAGVVTEAFF. The chain uses TRBV6-5 and TRBJ1-1; maybe TRBD1 (5 bases). V lost 7 bases, J lost 4 bases, and 16 bases lay in between. The CDR3 contains 14 residues. The germline gives CDR1 MNHEY, CDR2 SVGAGI.

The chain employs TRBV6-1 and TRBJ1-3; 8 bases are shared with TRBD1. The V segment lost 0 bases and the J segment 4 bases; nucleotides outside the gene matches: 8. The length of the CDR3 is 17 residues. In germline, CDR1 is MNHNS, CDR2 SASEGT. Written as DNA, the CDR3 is TGTGCCAGCAGTGAAGCGTTCGGGCAGGGGGCAGGAAACACCATATATTTT. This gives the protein CASSEAFGQGAGNTIYF.

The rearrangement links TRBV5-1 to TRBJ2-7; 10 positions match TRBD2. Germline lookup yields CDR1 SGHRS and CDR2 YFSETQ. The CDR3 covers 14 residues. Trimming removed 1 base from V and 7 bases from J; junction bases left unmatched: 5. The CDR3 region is CASSLLLAGYEQYF. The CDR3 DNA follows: TGCGCCAGCAGCTTGCTACTAGCGGGGTATGAGCAGTACTTC. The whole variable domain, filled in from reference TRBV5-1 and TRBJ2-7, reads KAGVTQTPRYLIKTRGQQVTLSCSPISGHRSVSWYQQTPGQGLQFLFEYFSETQRNKGNFPGRFSGRQFSNSRSEMNVSTLELGDSALYLCASSLLLAGYEQYFGPGTRLTVT.